This TCR beta chain was identified in a study of radiotherapy plus CTLA-4 blockade in lung cancer (dated by TCRdb to 2016 to 2019). For context, the study as a whole: Objective responses occurred in 18% of enrolled patients, and roughly 30% achieved disease control. Study-wide conclusions, independent of this receptor: Early dynamic changes in blood T cell clones, together with increased serum interferon-beta after radiation, were reported as the strongest predictors of response. TCR clones derived from tumors expanded in peripheral blood after treatment with radiotherapy and ipilimumab.

CDR1 and CDR2, looked up from the germline V gene, are MDHEN and SYDVKM. V loses 8 bases at its end and J loses 0 bases; junction bases beyond the gene matches: 13. From the cysteine through the phenylalanine, the CDR3 covers 17 amino acids. The read is trimmed to its CDR3 DNA, 51 bases read in frame from base 1. Focal radiation therapy combined with CTLA-4 blockade (ipilimumab) was tested in patients with chemo-refractory metastatic non-small-cell lung cancer. Libraries came from the immunoSEQ multiplex PCR assay. TCRdb provides this immuneACCESS table in a form limited to in-frame rearrangements. Some clones are lacking; in checked studies, under half of them reflect an unresolved V gene, and why the rest are absent is not known. The sample records around 38,000 clones, approximately 86% of which are singletons. The ten largest clones take up under 25% of the sample. This clone counts as medium-sized (0.01 to 0.1%). Its antigen is not yet known. Within one base of it there is no much larger clone, and no base qualities were kept.

The sequence was collected from a human donor with non-small cell lung cancer whose response to radiotherapy plus ipilimumab could not be evaluated. The chain was built from TRBV28 and TRBJ1-5, with TRBD1 matching 7 junction bases. The specimen comprised peripheral blood, sampled from a patient treated with radiotherapy plus ipilimumab. The CDR3 protein: CASGTAQGRNSNQPQHF. Read as DNA, the sequence is TGTGCCAGCGGAACTGCACAGGGGAGGAATAGCAATCAGCCCCAGCATTTT.